This section outlines one TCR beta chain sequence together with its context. This entry comes from a study of shared clonotypes between healthy human individuals. The overall study: Each donor had three CD4 naive, three CD4 memory, two CD8 naive and one CD8 memory plate.

This CDR3 is built from 18 residues. The ends lost 2 bases at V and 4 bases at J; junction bases unmatched: 9. CDR1 and CDR2 (germline): LNHDA, SQIVND (reference sequence). The repertoire was sequenced with immunoSEQ multiplex PCR; TCRdb's copy has only in-frame clones and lacks some. Of some 2.4 million clones in the sample, roughly 93% are singletons; the top ten hold 0.36%. The clonotype originates from a man aged 18 to 29 in good health. Some clones in this sample may be carry-over from other donors' samples. The J gene is TRBJ2-7, the V gene TRBV19, with TRBD2 matching 15 bases. The sample was naive CD4+ T cells from PBMCs. As to subset: CD45RA+ positively selected. Here the CDR3 DNA reads TGTGCCAGTAGTATATCTCGGACTAGCGGGAGGGCCCCTTACGAGCAGTACTTC. It codes for CASSISRTSGRAPYEQYF.